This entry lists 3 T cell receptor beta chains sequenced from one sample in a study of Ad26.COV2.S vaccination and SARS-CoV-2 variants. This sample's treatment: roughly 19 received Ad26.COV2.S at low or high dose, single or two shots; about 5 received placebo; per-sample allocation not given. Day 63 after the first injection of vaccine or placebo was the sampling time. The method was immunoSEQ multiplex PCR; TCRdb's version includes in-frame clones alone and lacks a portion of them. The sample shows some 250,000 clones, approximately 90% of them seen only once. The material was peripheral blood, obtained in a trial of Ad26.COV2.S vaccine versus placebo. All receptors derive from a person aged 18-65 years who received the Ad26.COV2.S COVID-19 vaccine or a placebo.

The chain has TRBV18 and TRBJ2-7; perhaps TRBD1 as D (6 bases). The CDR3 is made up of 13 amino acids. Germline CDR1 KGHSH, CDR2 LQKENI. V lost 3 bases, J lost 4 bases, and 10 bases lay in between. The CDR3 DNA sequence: TGTGCCAGCTCACCGTACAGGGTGTACGAGCAGTACTTC. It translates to CASSPYRVYEQYF.

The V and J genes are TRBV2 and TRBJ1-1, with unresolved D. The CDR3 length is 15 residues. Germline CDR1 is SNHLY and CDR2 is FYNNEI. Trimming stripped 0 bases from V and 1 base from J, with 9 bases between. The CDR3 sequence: CASSEAYRRNTEAFF. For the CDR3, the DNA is TGTGCCAGCAGTGAAGCGTATAGGAGGAACACTGAAGCTTTCTTT.

The CDR3 bases are TGTGCCAGCAGCTTAGCGGGTTCGAGCTCCTACGAGCAGTACTTC. Its protein product is CASSLAGSSSYEQYF. The rearrangement links TRBV7-2 to TRBJ2-7; D is uncertain. V was pared by 0 bases and J by 0 bases, with 9 bases between. This CDR3 has 15 amino acids. CDR1 is SGHTA and CDR2 is FQGNSA in the germline V gene.